This T cell receptor beta chain was identified in a study of blood T cell repertoires in COVID-19 (dated by TCRdb to 2019 to 2021). For the wider study: Samples covering the acute and convalescent phases of COVID-19 were provided by collaborators in the United States, Italy and Spain. A de-identified subject ID, COVID-19 status, age in years and sex were almost always included in the sample metadata. The repertoires were released in a freely available public database intended as a resource for research on the immune response to SARS-CoV-2. The samples were drawn from the first 160 participants of the ongoing ImmuneRACE study and from over a thousand subjects provided by 6 global collaborators. Deeply sampled blood TCRbeta repertoires from subjects exposed to, actively infected with, or recovered from COVID-19 were included in the dataset. The prospective study material was composed of cDNA or gDNA derived from T cells, B-cell-depleted T cells, or PBMCs. Where available, HLA class I and class II types were taken from metadata supplied by the sample provider and were not determined by assay-based typing.

Beyond this particular receptor, the publication reports: The amount of clinical and demographic metadata varied by source and participant and was provided uncurated.

The immunoSEQ Assay, a bias-controlled multiplex PCR, was used to amplify TCRbeta CDR3 regions from genomic DNA. For the original study's pipeline: Nucleated cell counts per sample were estimated from amplification of reference gene primers within the assay. To quantify the absolute abundance of each unique TCRbeta CDR3 rearrangement, sequence reads were collapsed and filtered. For each sample, productive Simpson clonality was calculated as the square root of Simpson's diversity index over productive rearrangements. The immuneACCESS repertoire file appears here via TCRdb, limited to in-frame rearrangements. These files lack a portion of the clones; in checked studies, under half of the deficit traces to unresolved V genes, and the cause of the others is not known. Clone size and the V and J calls come from that table; the DNA yielded D and trimming. Recorded for this sample are about 200,000 clones; around 83% of them occurred a single time. Of the sample, around 9.6% is held by the ten largest clones.

A remark on this clone: It has no known antigen specificity. Per-nucleotide qualities are absent, and no much larger clonotype sits a single base away.

At one collaborating source in Seattle, patients were enrolled during active infection and were followed longitudinally through the course of disease. Each collaborating institution followed its own protocols to collect whole blood in K2EDTA tubes. Collaborator samples were shipped for TCRbeta analysis as frozen whole blood, isolated PBMCs, or DNA extracted from either sample type. The TCR sequence derives from a woman aged 50 to 60 with COVID-19, enrolled during active disease. Material for sequencing was peripheral blood.

The CDR3 amino acid sequence is: CASRRTGDSTDTQYF. The DNA is TGCGCCAGCAGACGGACAGGGGACAGCACAGATACGCAGTATTTT. Recombination connected TRBV5-1 to TRBJ2-3; 9 central nucleotides agree with TRBD1. As encoded in the germline V gene, CDR1 is SGHRS while CDR2 is YFSETQ. V has 5 bases trimmed and J has 0 bases trimmed; junction bases matching no gene number 4. The CDR3 runs 15 amino acids, cysteine and phenylalanine included. Only the CDR3 DNA is retained, 45 bases long and in frame from the first base.